Each of the 16 T cell receptor beta chains below was sequenced from the same sample in a study of T cells in Graves' hyperthyroidism and ophthalmopathy. Amplification of TCR beta CDR3 regions was performed using RNA transcripts as template. During a first-round RT-PCR of the TCR CDR3, the HTBI primer set was used. Each CDR3 protein gets one entry after TCRdb re-called the multiplex PCR reads with MiXCR. The sample contains 550,000 to 600,000 distinct CDR3 sequences, 46% of which appear only once. The specimen sequenced was peripheral blood or thyroid tissue (not recorded which). The receptors were sampled from an adult woman with Graves' disease, either hyperthyroidism or ophthalmopathy (not recorded which).

This clonotype appeared once. The rearrangement links TRBV11-1 to TRBJ2-7; D gene uncertain. V shed 6 bases and J shed 0 bases, with 12 bases lying between them. The CDR3 runs to 14 residues. Germline-derived CDR1 and CDR2 are SGHAT and FQDESV (reference sequence). The CDR3 region is CASSAAADSYEQYF. In DNA form, the CDR3 reads TGTGCCAGCAGTGCCGCTGCGGACTCCTACGAGCAGTACTTC.

The V call is TRBV7-9, the J call TRBJ2-6; D might be TRBD1 (6 bases). This CDR3 spans 16 amino acids. Germline CDR1 is SEHNR and CDR2 is FQNEAQ (reference sequence). V lost 10 bases, J lost 0 bases, and 16 bases lay in between. The CDR3 nucleotides are TGTGCCACCAGAAGACAGGCCCTCTCTGGGGCCAACGTCCTGACTTTC. Translation: CATRRQALSGANVLTF.

This clonotype was recorded at least ten times. The chain combines TRBV10-1 with TRBJ1-1; tentatively, D is TRBD1 (5 bases). The CDR3 covers 12 residues. The V gene's germline CDR1 is WNHNN and CDR2 SYGVQD (reference sequence). The V gene lost 6 bases and the J gene lost 8 bases, with 13 bases spanning the gap. CDR3 in DNA: TGCGCCAGCAGCCCCGACAGAACCGAAGCTTTCTTT. It specifies CASSPDRTEAFF.

A single count supports this clonotype. This sequence joins TRBV7-9 and TRBJ2-5; D might be TRBD2 (5 bases). The CDR3 is 13 residues long. Germline V gene data show CDR1 as SEHNR and CDR2 as FQNEAQ (reference sequence). Trimming stripped 6 bases from V and 5 bases from J, with 13 bases between. CDR3 coding DNA: TGTGCCAGCAGGGCGGACTTTTGGGAGACCCAGTACTTC. Protein product: CASRADFWETQYF.

A note on this clonotype: Since no conserved phenylalanine or tryptophan closes the CDR3, a read error is the likely cause. The DNA is left out, because the CDR3 cannot be placed on it with certainty; the CDR3 is given as TCRdb lists it. This rearrangement joins TRBV19 to TRBJ2-6. Germline V lookup: CDR1 LNHDA, CDR2 SQIVND (reference sequence). Inclusive of both ends, the CDR3 amounts to 9 amino acids. CDR3 sequence reads: CASSIGPTS.

V gene TRBV10-3 combines with J gene TRBJ1-4; 8 positions agree with TRBD1. The germline V gene encodes CDR1 ENHRY and CDR2 SYGVKD. The CDR3 covers 13 residues. V trimming: 6 bases; J trimming: 8 bases; junction bases outside the gene matches: 5. The CDR3 sequence: CAIRDRVSEKLFF. The CDR3 DNA is TGTGCCATCAGGGACAGGGTGTCGGAAAAACTGTTTTTT.

V usage is TRBV27 and J usage is TRBJ1-6, with D unresolved. This CDR3 contains 14 residues. Germline V lookup: CDR1 MNHEY, CDR2 SMNVEV (reference sequence). Trimming pared 5 bases from V and 7 bases from J, leaving 12 bases between. The CDR3 sequence is CASSNRARNSPLHF. CDR3 DNA sequence: TGTGCCAGCAGTAACCGGGCCCGAAATTCACCCCTCCACTTT.

V usage is TRBV28 and J usage is TRBJ1-5, with unresolved D. The CDR3 consists of 14 residues. V shed 1 base and J shed 6 bases, with 10 bases lying between them. CDR1 is MDHEN, CDR2 SYDVKM, per germline. The CDR3 loop is CASSLLGVGQPQHF. Written as DNA, the CDR3 is TGTGCCAGCAGTTTATTGGGTGTTGGTCAGCCCCAGCATTTT.

With respect to this clonotype: Here the CDR3 omits its conserved ending phenylalanine or tryptophan, so a read error is the likely source. The DNA is omitted, as the CDR3 cannot be located on it reliably, and the CDR3 follows TCRdb's listing. This rearrangement joins TRBV11-2 to TRBJ2-6. Germline-derived CDR1 and CDR2 are SGHAT and FQNNGV. The CDR3 comprises 8 residues, both ends counted. The CDR3 here is CASSLWTS.

The genes are TRBV4-3 and TRBJ1-3; no reliable D call. The germline CDR1 and CDR2 sequences are LGHNA and YSLEER. The CDR3 contains 14 residues. Trimming took 1 base from V and 0 from J, leaving 4 bases between them. The CDR3 here is CASSQVYSGNTIYF. In DNA form, the CDR3 reads TGCGCCAGCAGCCAAGTATACTCTGGAAACACCATATATTTT.

V and J are TRBV20-1 and TRBJ2-1; the D is unclear. CDR3 size: 10 residues. Germline CDR1 reads DFQATT; CDR2 reads SNEGSKA (reference sequence). V was trimmed by 1 base and J by 8 bases, leaving 3 bases between them. Written as DNA, the CDR3 is TGCAGTGCTAGAGTAGATGAGCAGTTCTTC. It translates to CSARVDEQFF.

With respect to this clonotype: Given the absence of the conserved phenylalanine or tryptophan at the CDR3 end, a read error is likely. The limits of the CDR3 on the DNA are not certain, so only TCRdb's listed CDR3 is given. The chain has TRBV10-3 and TRBJ2-5; no check of the table's D call, TRBD1, against the DNA was made. In germline, CDR1 is ENHRY, CDR2 SYGVKD. The CDR3 length is 18 residues, termini included. The CDR3 protein is CAISDSGQGKTYGYTFGS.

This clonotype was picked up many times. For the CDR3, the DNA is TGCGCCAGCAGCGCAGACAGAGAGTACGAGCAGTACTTC. Protein product: CASSADREYEQYF. The gene calls are TRBV5-1 and TRBJ2-7; a weak D match, TRBD1 (5 bases). The CDR3 has 13 amino acids. Germline loops: CDR1 SGHRS, CDR2 YFSETQ. Trimming removed 4 bases at V and 4 bases at J, with 12 bases between. The complete variable domain, with remaining parts taken from reference TRBV5-1 and TRBJ2-7, reads KAGVTQTPRYLIKTRGQQVTLSCSPISGHRSVSWYQQTPGQGLQFLFEYFSETQRNKGNFPGRFSGRQFSNSRSEMNVSTLELGDSALYLCASSADREYEQYFGPGTRLTVT.

In the case of this clonotype: A much larger clonotype is one base distant, so this may be a read error. J is TRBJ2-7 and V is TRBV5-1, with D unresolved. Germline CDR1 is SGHRS and CDR2 is YFSETQ. The CDR3 runs 15 residues. The CDR3 nucleotides read TGCGCCAGCAGCTTGGAGGCCAGCCTTTCCTACGGGCAGTACTTC. Its protein is CASSLEASLSYGQYF.

The chain employs TRBV6-5 and TRBJ2-2, with a tentative D call TRBD1 (6 bases). Germline values: CDR1 MNHEY, CDR2 SVGAGI. The CDR3 sequence is 18 residues long. V was pared by 6 bases and J by 5 bases, with 25 bases between. The CDR3 DNA reads TGTGCCAGCAGCTTTTCCGGACCCAGTGGGGGCTGGACCGGGGAGCTGTTTTTT. This encodes CASSFSGPSGGWTGELFF.

The sample holds many counts of this clonotype. The chain joins TRBV5-1 to TRBJ2-5, with a tentative D call TRBD2 (6 bases). CDR1 is SGHRS and CDR2 is YFSETQ in the germline V gene. CDR3 size: 14 residues. V was clipped by 4 bases and J by 3 bases, with 13 bases between them. The CDR3 region is CASSGGTPEETQYF. CDR3 bases: TGCGCCAGCAGCGGAGGGACTCCAGAAGAGACCCAGTACTTC.